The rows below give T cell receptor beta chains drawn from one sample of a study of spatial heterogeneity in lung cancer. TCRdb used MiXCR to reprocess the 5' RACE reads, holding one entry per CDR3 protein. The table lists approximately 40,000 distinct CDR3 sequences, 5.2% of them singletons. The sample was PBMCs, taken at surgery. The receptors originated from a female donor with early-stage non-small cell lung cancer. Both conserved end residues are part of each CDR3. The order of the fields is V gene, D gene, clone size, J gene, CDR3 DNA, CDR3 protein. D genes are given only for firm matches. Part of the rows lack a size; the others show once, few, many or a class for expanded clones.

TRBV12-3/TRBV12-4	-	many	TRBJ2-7	TGTGCCAGCAGTTTCGGCGACGTGGCTACTTCGGAGTACTTC	CASSFGDVATSEYF
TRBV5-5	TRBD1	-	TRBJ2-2	TGTGCCAGCACCCAAAGGACAGGGTACGCGAACACCGGGGAGCTGTTTTTT	CASTQRTGYANTGELFF
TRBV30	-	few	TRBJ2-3	TGTGCCTGGGGGTCCGGGTCCACAGATACGCAGTATTTT	CAWGSGSTDTQYF
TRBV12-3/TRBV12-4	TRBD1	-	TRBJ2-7	TGTGCCAGCTCCCCTCCGGACAGGGGGCGCTACGAGCAGTACTTC	CASSPPDRGRYEQYF
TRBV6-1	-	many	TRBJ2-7	TGTGCCGGGGGGCTTACCTACGAGCAGTACTTC	CAGGLTYEQYF
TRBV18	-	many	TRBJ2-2	TGTGCCAGCTCACCACTGGCAGGGGTGAACACCGGGGAGCTGTTTTTT	CASSPLAGVNTGELFF
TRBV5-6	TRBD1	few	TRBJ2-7	TGTGCCAGCAGCTTGTCATCGGGGACAGGGAGGATCGAGCAGTACTTC	CASSLSSGTGRIEQYF
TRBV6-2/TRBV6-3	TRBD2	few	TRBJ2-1	TGTGCCAGCAGTTACTCAGTAGGCATTAGCGGGGGGGCGTATGAGCAGTTCTTC	CASSYSVGISGGAYEQFF
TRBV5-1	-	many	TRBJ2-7	TGCGCCAGCAGGATATCCTACGAGCAGTACTTC	CASRISYEQYF
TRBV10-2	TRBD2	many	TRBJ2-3	TGCGCCAGCAAGTGGGGGGCGTCTAGCGGGGGCCGTAGCACAGATACGCAGTATTTT	CASKWGASSGGRSTDTQYF
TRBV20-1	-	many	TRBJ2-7	TGCAGTGCTAGCCCAGGTGGGAGCTGGGGACAAGGGGGCTACGAGCAGTACTTC	CSASPGGSWGQGGYEQYF
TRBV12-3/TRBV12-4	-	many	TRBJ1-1	TGTGCCAGCAGTTTGCGACACTCCATCACTGAAGCTTTCTTT	CASSLRHSITEAFF
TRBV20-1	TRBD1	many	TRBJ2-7	TGCAGTGCTAGTGGGACAGACAGCTCCTACGAGCAGTACTTC	CSASGTDSSYEQYF
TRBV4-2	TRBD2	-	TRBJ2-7	TGTGCCAGCAGCCAAGATATGACTAGCGGGGTTATAACCTACGAGCAGTACTTC	CASSQDMTSGVITYEQYF
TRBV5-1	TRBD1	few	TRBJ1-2	TGCGCCAGCAGCGGATACAGGGGAGAGGATGGCTACACCTTC	CASSGYRGEDGYTF
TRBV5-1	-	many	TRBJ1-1	TGCGCCAGCAGCTTCGACAGCACTTACACTGAAGCTTTCTTT	CASSFDSTYTEAFF
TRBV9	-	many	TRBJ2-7	TGTGCCAGCAGCGTAGGCGGTAGGGTGGTCTACGAGCAGTACTTC	CASSVGGRVVYEQYF
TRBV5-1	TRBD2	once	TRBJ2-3	TGCGCCAGCAGCAGCGGACTAGCGGGGGGCCACACAGATACGCAGTATTTT	CASSSGLAGGHTDTQYF
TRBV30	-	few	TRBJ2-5	TGTGCCTGGAGGATCACAGGGCTCAGTGGGACCCAGTACTTC	CAWRITGLSGTQYF
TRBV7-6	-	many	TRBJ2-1	TGTGCCAGCAGCTTAGCGACTCCGGCAGATGAGCAGTTCTTC	CASSLATPADEQFF
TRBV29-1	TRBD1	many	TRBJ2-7	TGCAGCGTTGAAGTAGGACAGGGGGCGGAGAAGCAGTACTTC	CSVEVGQGAEKQYF
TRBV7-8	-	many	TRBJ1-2	TGTGCCAGCAGCTTAGATTCTGGCTACACCTTC	CASSLDSGYTF
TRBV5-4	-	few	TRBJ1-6	TGTGCCAGCAGCTTTGGGACGGTGGACAATTCACCCCTCCACTTT	CASSFGTVDNSPLHF
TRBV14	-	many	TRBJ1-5	TGTGCCAGCAGTCAAAGTTCCAGGGCGGAATGTCAGCCCCAGCATTTT	CASSQSSRAECQPQHF
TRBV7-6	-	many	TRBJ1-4	TGTGCCAGCAGTCTAGGATCGGCTGCAACTAATGAAAAACTGTTTTTT	CASSLGSAATNEKLFF
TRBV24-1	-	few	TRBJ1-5	TGTGCCACCAGTGATGCCAGGGAAGTATATAGCAATCAGCCCCAGCATTTT	CATSDAREVYSNQPQHF
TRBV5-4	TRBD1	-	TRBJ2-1	TGTGCCAGCAGCAGGGACAGGGTGTACAATGAGCAGTTCTTC	CASSRDRVYNEQFF
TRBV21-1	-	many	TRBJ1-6	TGTGCCAGCAGCAAATCGGACAGAATCAGTGTTTCACCCCTCCACTTT	CASSKSDRISVSPLHF
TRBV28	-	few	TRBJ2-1	TGTGCCAGCACCGAAGGGAGCGGTATAAGGGGGTTCTTC	CASTEGSGIRGFF
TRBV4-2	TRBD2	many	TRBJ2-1	TGTGCCAGCAGCCAAGCCGCGGGGGGGCGGACGGATGAGCAGTTCTTC	CASSQAAGGRTDEQFF
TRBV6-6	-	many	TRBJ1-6	TGTGCCAGCAGTTACGGGCTGGGGGATATCCCCCTCCACTTT	CASSYGLGDIPLHF
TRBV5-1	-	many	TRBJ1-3	TGCGCCAGCAGCTTGGGCCTGTCCTCTGGAAACACCATATATTTT	CASSLGLSSGNTIYF
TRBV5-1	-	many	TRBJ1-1	TGCGCCAGCAGCTTGGGACAGGCTGAAGCTTTCTTT	CASSLGQAEAFF
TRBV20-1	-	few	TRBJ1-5	TGCAGTGCCGAATCCGGGGTGGCTAGCAATCAGCCCCAGCATTTT	CSAESGVASNQPQHF
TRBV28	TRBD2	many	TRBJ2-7	TGTGCCAGCAGCACCGTCGCGGGGGGGCTCAACGAGCAGTACTTC	CASSTVAGGLNEQYF
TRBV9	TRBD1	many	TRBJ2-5	TGTGCCAGCAGCGTAGGACAGGGGACCCAGTACTTC	CASSVGQGTQYF
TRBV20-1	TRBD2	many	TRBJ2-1	TGCAGTGCTGGTCGAGCGGGGGCCCGTATGGAGCAGTTCTTC	CSAGRAGARMEQFF
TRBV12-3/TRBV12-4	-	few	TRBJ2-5	TGTGCCAGCAGTGTGGGTTCGGCCCAAGAGACCCAGTACTTC	CASSVGSAQETQYF
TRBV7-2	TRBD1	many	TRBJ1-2	TGTGCCAGCAGCTCCGCCTGGACAGGGGGCAGCTATGGCTACACCTTC	CASSSAWTGGSYGYTF
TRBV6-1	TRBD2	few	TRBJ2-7	TGTGCCAGCAGTGGTCACCCGGGACTAGGGGACTCCTACGAGCAGTACTTC	CASSGHPGLGDSYEQYF
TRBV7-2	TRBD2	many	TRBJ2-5	TGTGCCAGCAGCTCTACCGGGACTATCCAAGAGACCCAGTACTTC	CASSSTGTIQETQYF
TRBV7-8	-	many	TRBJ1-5	TGTGCCAGCAGCTTACCACGCTTCGGTCAGCCCCAGCATTTT	CASSLPRFGQPQHF
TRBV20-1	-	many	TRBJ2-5	TGCAGTGCTAGAGATAACGGGAGAGGGGAGACCCAGTACTTC	CSARDNGRGETQYF
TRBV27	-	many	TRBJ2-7	TGTGCCACCAGCGGAGGGGCGGGGACCACCTACGAGCAGTACTTC	CATSGGAGTTYEQYF